A selection of T cell receptor beta chains follows, all from one sample in a study of T cell repertoires in cytomegalovirus infection. TCRdb fed the reads into MiXCR, producing one record per CDR3 protein. The sample includes around 280,000 distinct CDR3 sequences, around 13% of them seen just once. The specimen was PBMCs. These receptors were taken from a human donor in good health (CMV status not recorded). Some clones in this sample may be carry-over from other donors' samples. CDR3s include the opening cysteine and the closing phenylalanine or tryptophan. The D gene is left open where the match is weak. Clone size appears in some rows only: once, few, many, or a class for an expanded clone.

TRBV7-2,NA,TRBJ2-7,many,TGTGCCAGCAGCTTAGCGGGGGGTCCCCCGCACTACGAGCAGTACTTC,CASSLAGGPPHYEQYF
TRBV11-3,TRBD2,TRBJ2-4,many,TGTGCCAGCAGCTTGGTCCTAGCGGGGGGGCGAGCCAAAAACATTCAGTACTTC,CASSLVLAGGRAKNIQYF
TRBV10-3,NA,TRBJ1-2,few,TGTGCCATCAGAGAGACCAACAGGGACTTCGGTAACTATGGCTACACCTTC,CAIRETNRDFGNYGYTF
TRBV7-9,NA,TRBJ2-3,NA,TGTGCCCACGTGGCTGCCACAGATACGCAGTATTTT,CAHVAATDTQYF
TRBV7-2,NA,TRBJ1-1,many,TGTGCCAGCAGCTCCGTATCGAGAGTCACTGAAGCTTTCTTT,CASSSVSRVTEAFF
TRBV6-1,NA,TRBJ2-1,few,TGTGCCAGCAGTACTATCAGAGCCCGTAGAGATGAGCAGTTCTTC,CASSTIRARRDEQFF
TRBV6-2/TRBV6-3,NA,TRBJ2-1,NA,TGTGCCAGCAGTTTACTGTTGGGGAATGAGCAGTTCTTC,CASSLLLGNEQFF
TRBV5-5,TRBD2,TRBJ2-3,NA,TGTGCCAGCAGCTTGGTCCTAGCGGGATCGGCAGATACGCAGTATTTT,CASSLVLAGSADTQYF
TRBV7-6,TRBD1,TRBJ2-7,many,TGTGCCAGCAGCTTAGGGGGTCAGGGGGCCTACGAGCAGTACTTC,CASSLGGQGAYEQYF
TRBV6-2/TRBV6-3,TRBD2,TRBJ2-7,NA,TGTGCCACTCGGACTAGCGGGGGCTACGAGCAGTACTTC,CATRTSGGYEQYF
TRBV4-1,NA,TRBJ2-7,NA,TGCGCCAGCAGCCAAGCGGCCAGTACCTACGAGCAGTACTTC,CASSQAASTYEQYF